Below, one T cell receptor (beta chain) is given with its context. The table lists this clonotype with a few counts. Which antigen it targets is not known. No clone much larger than this one lies a single base away; base qualities are absent. The entry originates in a study of T cells in Graves' hyperthyroidism and ophthalmopathy (dated by TCRdb to about 2019). Looking at the study overall: Peripheral blood samples were taken at initial diagnosis, before any treatment was given. A discovery cohort of about a hundred patients, about 43 with Graves' ophthalmopathy and 55 to 60 with stable Graves' hyperthyroidism, was used to find distinguishing TCR V-J signatures. An independent validation cohort of around 19 hyperthyroidism patients and some 15 patients who later progressed to ophthalmopathy tested prospective prediction of ophthalmopathy. The roughly 90 discovery patients were divided at random into training and test sets in a 7:3 ratio. In about 6 Graves' hyperthyroidism patients, the study also compared T-cell repertoires from thyroid tissue with T-cell repertoires from blood. After blood sampling, hyperthyroidism patients were treated with methimazole at a starting dose of 30 mg daily, and ophthalmopathy patients were treated with high-dose intravenous methylprednisolone. According to the paper, TCR Vbeta CDR3 sequencing was carried out on about 140 peripheral blood samples, which came from around 43 ophthalmopathy, some 73 hyperthyroidism and roughly 17 progressor patients. Overall study results and their limits: In validation, progression to ophthalmopathy was predicted by the model with roughly 71% sensitivity and approximately 78% specificity, a median of about 6.4 months before onset. Ophthalmopathy was separated from stable hyperthyroidism by a 13 V-J signature model, with roughly 88% sensitivity and just over 81% specificity obtained in cross-validation and 80%/75% obtained in testing. Most expanded thyroid clonotypes (frequency above 0.001) were also detected in blood, suggesting blood repertoires may reflect thyroid immune responses. Sample size was not statistically predetermined, and blinding of investigators to group allocation was not performed.

TCR beta CDR3 regions were amplified from RNA transcripts. For the first round of RT-PCR on the TCR CDR3, the HTBI primer set was used together with the Qiagen OneStep RT-PCR kit. The libraries were constructed in a second round of multiplex PCR and then size-selected and purified. Libraries were sequenced paired-end with 100 bp reads on an Illumina HiSeq2000. Under the source paper's analysis protocol: SOAPnuke was used to process the raw data, throwing out any read that contained adapters or uncalled bases, had a mean Phred below 15, or lacked an exact constant-primer or identifier match. High-quality paired reads were merged using COPE v1.2.5, and each unique nucleotide sequence was defined as a clonotype. MiTCR v1.1 was used to align clonotypes to the IMGT TRBV, TRBD and TRBJ reference segments. Analysis was restricted to V-J combinations with a frequency above 0.0001, which covered roughly 99% of repertoires. The TCS score was defined as F50 (clonal expansion) divided by E x V (chaos), with BLOSUM62-based TCRdist calculated between CDR3 peptides within each V-J. Welch's t-statistics and random forest reduced some 510 V-J features to about 12, which were used in a naive Bayes classifier (R e1071). TCRdb handled the public reads itself, with Q25 trimming in fastp and clone calling in MiXCR, and kept productive beta chains. Each entry is one CDR3 protein sequence, shown with its most common DNA and genes. The V and J calls follow TCRdb's processing rather than the paper's. The sample yields about 400,000 distinct CDR3 sequences; under 15% were counted once. The ten largest clones capture approximately 32% of the sample.

Graves' hyperthyroidism was defined as stable when no progression to ophthalmopathy occurred over 18 months of follow-up. Hyperthyroidism patients were newly diagnosed, with disease duration under 2 months, and aged 18 to 65 years. Any patient with an uncontrolled infection, another autoimmune disease, pregnancy or lactation was excluded. Diagnoses were based on clinical symptoms, serum thyroxine and TRAb, thyroid ultrasound and orbital computed tomography. PBMCs were separated from roughly 10 ml of fresh peripheral blood using Ficoll-Paque density gradient centrifugation. Total RNA was extracted using Trizol reagent, and RNA quality was assessed on an Agilent 2100 Bioanalyzer. The specimen was blood. The receptor was isolated from a woman aged 25 to 39 with Graves' hyperthyroidism.

The nucleotide sequence is TGCGCCAGCAGTGAGCGGACAGGGAAGGGCACTGAAGCTTTCTTT. Protein translation: CASSERTGKGTEAFF. The sequence joins TRBV10-1 to TRBJ1-1, and 8 bases in between align with TRBD1. Taken from the germline V gene (reference sequence), the CDR1 and CDR2 loops are WNHNN and SYGVQD. V is pruned by 2 bases and J by 4 bases, leaving 6 bases of the junction without a gene match. The CDR3 spans 15 residues, from the cysteine through the phenylalanine. Of the read, only the CDR3 DNA is kept; its 45 bases are in frame from base 1.